The source of this TCR beta chain is a study of shared clonotypes between healthy human individuals. The method was immunoSEQ multiplex PCR; TCRdb's version includes in-frame clones alone and lacks a portion of them. This sample has some 2,000,000 clones, with approximately 96% found just once. Study-wide results and limits: Larger estimated richness was generally recorded for naive subsets relative to memory subsets. With several donors compared, approximately 5% of naive CD4 clonotypes were shared.

CDR3 size: 14 residues. V lost 0 bases, J lost 3 bases, and 6 bases lay in between. The germline CDR1 and CDR2 sequences are SGHRS and YFSETQ. Details on this clone: Its target is unknown. Other DNA sequences within the sample encode an identical CDR3.

The TCR comes from a man aged 18 to 30 in good health. Sequenced: naive CD4+ T cells sorted from blood. This sample's subset: CD45RA+ positively selected. The rearrangement uses TRBV5-1 and TRBJ1-4; D is perhaps TRBD1 (5 bases). CDR3 amino acids: CASSLGGSNEKLFF. The DNA of the CDR3 is TGCGCCAGCAGCTTGGGGGGCTCTAATGAAAAACTGTTTTTT.